These 20 T cell receptor beta chains were all obtained from the same sample, sequenced in a study of cytomegalovirus exposure and HLA in healthy donors. Data came from immunoSEQ multiplex PCR; TCRdb stores just in-frame clones and leaves some out. The sample holds about 150,000 clones, about 89% seen once. Sequencing was performed on PBMCs. These receptors all come from a man aged 18 to 30 in good health and CMV-seronegative.

CDR3 loop: CASSPGQISYNEQFF. CDR3 coding DNA: TGTGCCAGCAGCCCCGGACAGATCTCCTACAATGAGCAGTTCTTC. The chain recombines TRBV9 with TRBJ2-1; tentatively, D is TRBD1 (6 bases). V was shortened by 4 bases and J by 0 bases, with 11 bases between the two germline ends. Germline V gene sequence: CDR1 SGDLS, CDR2 YYNGEE. The CDR3 covers 15 residues.

The chain is built from TRBV28 and TRBJ2-7; perhaps TRBD2 as D (6 bases). With 5 bases removed from V and 2 bases from J, the gap between germline ends came to 16 bases. The germline gives CDR1 MDHEN, CDR2 SYDVKM. The CDR3 runs to 15 residues. The CDR3 DNA sequence: TGTGCCAGCAGTACTCGACGGTCGGGAGCCTACGAGCAGTACGTC. This sequence encodes CASSTRRSGAYEQYV.

The V and J genes are TRBV5-4 and TRBJ1-1; maybe TRBD1 (6 bases). V lost 0 bases to trimming and J lost 6 bases, with 9 bases between them. The germline CDR1 and CDR2 sequences are SGHNT and YYREEE (reference sequence). CDR3 length equals 13 residues. CDR3 coding DNA: TGTGCCAGCAGCTTGGGGGGGCCCGCTGAAGCTTTCTTT. Translation: CASSLGGPAEAFF.

The chain employs TRBV7-9 and TRBJ1-2, with D tentatively TRBD1 (6 bases). The germline gives CDR1 SEHNR, CDR2 FQNEAQ (reference sequence). The V end was cut by 5 bases, the J end by 0 bases, with 13 bases between. The CDR3 consists of 15 residues. CDR3 nucleotide sequence: TGTGCCAGCAGCAGACCCGAGGGGGCTAACTATGGCTACACCTTC. Its protein is CASSRPEGANYGYTF.

This rearrangement joins TRBV5-4 to TRBJ1-6; D gene ambiguous. Germline CDR1 is SGHNT and CDR2 is YYREEE (reference sequence). This CDR3 has 13 amino acids. With 0 bases removed from V and 8 bases from J, the gap between germline ends came to 6 bases. The CDR3 spells CASSLALDSPLHF. For the CDR3, the DNA is TGTGCCAGCAGCTTGGCCCTAGATTCACCCCTCCACTTT.

The chain carries TRBV4-3 and TRBJ2-2, with D possibly being TRBD2 (5 bases). CDR3 size: 17 residues. Germline V gives CDR1 LGHNA, CDR2 YSLEER. V was shortened by 1 base and J by 1 base, with 13 bases between the two germline ends. DNA of the CDR3: TGCGCCAGCAGCCAAGCCCCAAGGACTGTGAACACCGGGGAGCTGTTTTTT. Translated, it gives CASSQAPRTVNTGELFF.

The V gene is TRBV21-1, the J gene TRBJ2-7; the DNA was not compared with TRBD1, the D call given in the table. TRBV21-1 is a documented pseudogene. The CDR3 contains 10 residues. The CDR3 coding sequence is TGTGCCAAACAGGGCGGCGAGCAGTACTTC. Its translation is CAKQGGEQYF.

V gene TRBV5-5 combines with J gene TRBJ1-2, with D possibly TRBD1 on 6 matching bases. Per germline, CDR1 SGHKS and CDR2 YYEKEE (reference sequence). Deletions cut 2 bases from V and 0 bases from J, with 11 bases between. This CDR3 is 15 amino acids long. As DNA, the CDR3 is TGTGCCAGCAGCTTACCGGACAGCCCTAACTATGGCTACACCTTC. This translates into CASSLPDSPNYGYTF.

This chain uses TRBV6-5 with TRBJ1-3; D remains ambiguous. CDR1 is MNHEY, CDR2 SVGAGI, per germline. Trimming removed 5 bases from V and 0 bases from J, with 8 bases in between. This CDR3 region has 14 residues. The CDR3 is CASSQTYSGNTIYF. The CDR3 coding sequence is TGTGCCAGCAGTCAGACTTACTCTGGAAACACCATATATTTT.

This clone has only a few counts. The rearrangement links TRBV6-1 to TRBJ2-7; D not resolved. This CDR3 is 11 amino acids long. The V and J ends lost 9 bases and 0 bases respectively, with 6 bases between them. CDR1 is MNHNS and CDR2 is SASEGT in the germline V gene. DNA of the CDR3: TGTGCCAGTATAAACTCCTACGAGCAGTACTTC. Its translation: CASINSYEQYF.

The chain has TRBV5-6 and TRBJ2-4; TRBD2 matches 11 bases. Germline-derived CDR1 and CDR2 are SGHDT and YYEEEE. Trimming took 4 bases from V and 8 from J; bases not matched to a gene: 14. The length of the CDR3 is 17 residues. The CDR3 bases are TGTGCCAGCAGCCCGCGATTACTAGCGGGAGCCCCCGACATTCAGTACTTC. Its protein product is CASSPRLLAGAPDIQYF.

The chain combines TRBV27 with TRBJ2-3; 10 nucleotides line up with TRBD2. The length of the CDR3 is 17 residues. The germline CDR1 and CDR2 sequences are MNHEY and SMNVEV (reference sequence). J gave up 2 bases and V 5 bases, and 10 bases lay outside the gene matches. This chain's CDR3 is CASSHPRLAGPTDTQYF. The CDR3 nucleotides are TGTGCCAGCAGTCACCCTAGACTAGCGGGTCCCACAGATACGCAGTATTTT.

This clone was recorded once. The V gene is TRBV27, the J gene TRBJ1-2; no clear D. V dropped 7 bases and J dropped 2 bases, with 11 bases sitting between them. The CDR3 loop spans 13 amino acids. Per the germline V gene, CDR1 is MNHEY and CDR2 is SMNVEV (reference sequence). The DNA of the CDR3 is TGTGCCAGCACTGACAATACAAACTATGGCTACACCTTC. It specifies CASTDNTNYGYTF.

The sample holds one count of this clone. This rearrangement joins TRBV11-1 to TRBJ2-7, with 8 bases matching TRBD1. CDR3 length: 13 amino acids. Trimming removed 8 bases from V and 2 bases from J; junction bases left unmatched: 5. CDR1 is SGHAT, CDR2 FQDESV, per germline (reference sequence). CDR3 sequence (DNA): TGTGCCAGCCGCGGACAGGGCGCCTACGAGCAGTACTTC. It yields the protein CASRGQGAYEQYF.

The rearrangement links TRBV30 to TRBJ2-5; D may be TRBD2 (6 bases). The CDR3 loop spans 12 amino acids. The V gene lost 5 bases and the J gene lost 5 bases, with 12 bases spanning the gap. Germline V lookup: CDR1 GTSNPN, CDR2 SVGIG (reference sequence). The CDR3 loop reads CAWALGRETQYF. CDR3 bases: TGTGCCTGGGCCCTAGGGAGGGAGACCCAGTACTTC.

CDR3 region: CASSVGGETNYGYTF. CDR3 nucleotides: TGTGCCAGCAGCGTAGGGGGAGAGACGAACTATGGCTACACCTTC. V usage is TRBV9 and J usage is TRBJ1-2; no firm D call. The germline V and J ends were trimmed by 0 bases and 2 bases, with 11 bases remaining between them. The germline CDR1 and CDR2 sequences are SGDLS and YYNGEE. This CDR3 has 15 amino acids.

This clone has more than one count but fewer than ten. The chain recombines TRBV7-9 with TRBJ2-3; no reliable D call. Trimming cost V 2 bases and J 4 bases, with 4 bases left between them. The V gene's germline CDR1 is SEHNR and CDR2 FQNEAQ (reference sequence). CDR3 size: 12 residues. The CDR3: CASSLRADTQYF. CDR3 nucleotide sequence: TGTGCCAGCAGCTTACGGGCAGATACGCAGTATTTT. Together with reference TRBV7-9 and TRBJ2-3, the CDR3 gives the full variable domain: DTGVSQNPRHKITKRGQNVTFRCDPISEHNRLYWYRQTLGQGPEFLTYFQNEAQLEKSRLLSDRFSAERPKGSFSTLEIQRTEQGDSAMYLCASSLRADTQYFGPGTRLTVL.

V gene TRBV6-1 combines with J gene TRBJ2-7, with 10 bases lining up with TRBD2. The germline gives CDR1 MNHNS, CDR2 SASEGT. This CDR3 contains 11 residues. CDR3 in DNA: TGTGCAGCGGGAGGGACCTACGAGCAGTACGTC. Translation: CAAGGTYEQYV.

The chain carries TRBV30 and TRBJ1-2; a possible D gene is TRBD1 (6 bases). CDR3 length: 14 amino acids. CDR1 and CDR2 (germline): GTSNPN, SVGIG (reference sequence). Trimming took off 3 bases at V and 3 bases at J, with 14 bases between the two ends. The CDR3: CAWSEQGFDYGYTF. The DNA of the CDR3 is TGTGCCTGGAGCGAACAGGGATTCGACTATGGCTACACCTTC. The variable domain in full, completed from reference TRBV30 and TRBJ1-2, reads SQTIHQWPATLVQPVGSPLSLECTVEGTSNPNLYWYRQAAGRGLQLLFYSVGIGQISSEVPQNLSASRPQDRQFILSSKKLLLSDSGFYLCAWSEQGFDYGYTFGSGTRLTVV.

V usage is TRBV5-1 and J usage is TRBJ2-2; 8 positions agree with TRBD1. V was pared by 4 bases and J by 3 bases, with 8 bases of the junction left unmatched. Germline loops: CDR1 SGHRS, CDR2 YFSETQ. The CDR3 contains 16 residues. The CDR3 loop reads CASSPGRDRYTGELFF. CDR3 nucleotides: TGCGCCAGCAGCCCTGGAAGGGACAGGTACACCGGGGAGCTGTTTTTT.